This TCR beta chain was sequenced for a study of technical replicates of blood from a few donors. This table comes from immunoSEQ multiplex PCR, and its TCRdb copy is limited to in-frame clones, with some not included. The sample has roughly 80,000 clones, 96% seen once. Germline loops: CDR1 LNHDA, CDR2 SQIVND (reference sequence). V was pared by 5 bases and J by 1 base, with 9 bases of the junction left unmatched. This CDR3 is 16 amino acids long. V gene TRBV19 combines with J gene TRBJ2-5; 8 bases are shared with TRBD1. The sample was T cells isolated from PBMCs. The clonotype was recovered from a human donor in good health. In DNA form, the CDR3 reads TGTGCCAGTAGTGAGGACTCCGGGACAGGCCAAGAGACCCAGTACTTC. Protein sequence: CASSEDSGTGQETQYF.